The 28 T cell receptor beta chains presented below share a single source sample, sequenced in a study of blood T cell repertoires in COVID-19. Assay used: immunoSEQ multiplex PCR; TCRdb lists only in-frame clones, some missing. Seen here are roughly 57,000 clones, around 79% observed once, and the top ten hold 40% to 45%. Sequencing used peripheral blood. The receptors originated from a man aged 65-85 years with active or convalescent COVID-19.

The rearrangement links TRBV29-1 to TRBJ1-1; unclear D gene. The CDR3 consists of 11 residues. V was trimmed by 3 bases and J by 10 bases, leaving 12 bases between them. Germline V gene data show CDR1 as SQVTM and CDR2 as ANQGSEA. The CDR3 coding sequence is TGCAGCGTTGATACGGGTGTAGGAGCTTTCTTT. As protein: CSVDTGVGAFF.

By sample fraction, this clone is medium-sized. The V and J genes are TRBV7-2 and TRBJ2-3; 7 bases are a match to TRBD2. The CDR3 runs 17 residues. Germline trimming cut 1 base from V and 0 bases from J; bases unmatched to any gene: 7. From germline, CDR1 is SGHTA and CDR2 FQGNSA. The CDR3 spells CASSLGPAGLSTDTQYF. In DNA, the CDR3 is TGTGCCAGCAGCTTAGGCCCAGCGGGGCTTAGCACAGATACGCAGTATTTT.

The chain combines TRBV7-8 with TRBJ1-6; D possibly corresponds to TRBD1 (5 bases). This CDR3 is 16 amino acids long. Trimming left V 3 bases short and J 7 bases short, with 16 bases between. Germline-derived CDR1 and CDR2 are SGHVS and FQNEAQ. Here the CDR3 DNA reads TGTGCCAGCAGCTTGGAACCCAGGGAACTGAATTCACCCCTCCACTTT. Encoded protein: CASSLEPRELNSPLHF.

The CDR3 loop is CAWSVRGQGDEKLFF. DNA for the CDR3: TGTGCCTGGAGTGTACGGGGTCAGGGGGATGAAAAACTGTTTTTT. The rearrangement joins TRBV30 to TRBJ1-4; 7 bases line up with TRBD1. The CDR3 is 15 residues long. The junction had 7 bases not matched to a gene; V was cut back by 0 bases and J by 6 bases. Germline V lookup: CDR1 GTSNPN, CDR2 SVGIG (reference sequence).

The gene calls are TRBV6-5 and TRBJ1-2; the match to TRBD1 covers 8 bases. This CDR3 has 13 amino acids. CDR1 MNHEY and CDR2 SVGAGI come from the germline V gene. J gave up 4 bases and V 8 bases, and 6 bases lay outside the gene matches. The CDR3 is CASSGGGPYGYTF. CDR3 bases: TGTGCCAGCTCAGGGGGCGGACCCTATGGCTACACCTTC.

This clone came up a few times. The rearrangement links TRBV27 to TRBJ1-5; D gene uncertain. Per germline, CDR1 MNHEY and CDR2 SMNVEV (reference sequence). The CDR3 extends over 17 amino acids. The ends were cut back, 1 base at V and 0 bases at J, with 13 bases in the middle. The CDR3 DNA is TGTGCCAGCAGTTTATATGGCAGAAACCCTAGCAATCAGCCCCAGCATTTT. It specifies CASSLYGRNPSNQPQHF.

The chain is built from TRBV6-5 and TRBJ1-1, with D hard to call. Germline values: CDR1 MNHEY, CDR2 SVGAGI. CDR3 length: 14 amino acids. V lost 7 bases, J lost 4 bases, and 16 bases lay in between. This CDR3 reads CASTFRAGATEAFF. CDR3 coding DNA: TGTGCCAGCACCTTTCGAGCTGGTGCCACTGAAGCTTTCTTT.

CDR3 residues: CASLRGGTDEKLFF. CDR3 in DNA: TGTGCCAGCCTTCGAGGCGGGACAGATGAAAAACTGTTTTTT. The chain couples TRBV6-5 to TRBJ1-4; 7 bases align to TRBD1. The trim removed 8 bases at V and 6 bases at J, leaving 9 bases unmatched. Germline assignment: CDR1 MNHEY and CDR2 SVGAGI. This CDR3 has 14 amino acids.

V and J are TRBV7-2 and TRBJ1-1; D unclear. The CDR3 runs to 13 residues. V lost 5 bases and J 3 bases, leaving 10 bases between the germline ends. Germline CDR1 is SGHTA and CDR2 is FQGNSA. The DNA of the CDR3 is TGTGCCAGCAGCCCCATCGCAGACACTGAAGCTTTCTTT. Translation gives CASSPIADTEAFF.

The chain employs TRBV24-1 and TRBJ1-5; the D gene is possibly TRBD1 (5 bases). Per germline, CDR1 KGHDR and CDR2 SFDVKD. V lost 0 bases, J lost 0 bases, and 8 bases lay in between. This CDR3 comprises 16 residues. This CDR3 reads CATSDLKGNSNQPQHF. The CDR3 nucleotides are TGTGCCACCAGTGATTTGAAGGGGAATAGCAATCAGCCCCAGCATTTT.

The CDR3 region has the DNA TGTGCCAGCAGCCAGCTGACTAGCGGACCCCAAGAGACCCAGTACTTC. This codes for CASSQLTSGPQETQYF. The chain couples TRBV6-6 to TRBJ2-5, with 9 nucleotides matching TRBD2. Per germline, CDR1 MNHNY and CDR2 SVGAGI (reference sequence). This CDR3 is built from 16 residues. V was pared by 6 bases and J by 1 base, with 9 bases of the junction left unmatched.

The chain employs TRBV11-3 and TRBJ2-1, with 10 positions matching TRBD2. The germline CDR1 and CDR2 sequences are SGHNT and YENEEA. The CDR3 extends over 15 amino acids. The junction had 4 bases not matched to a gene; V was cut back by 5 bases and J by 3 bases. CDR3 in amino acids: CASSEGLADYNEQFF. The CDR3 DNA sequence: TGTGCCAGCAGCGAAGGACTAGCGGACTACAATGAGCAGTTCTTC.

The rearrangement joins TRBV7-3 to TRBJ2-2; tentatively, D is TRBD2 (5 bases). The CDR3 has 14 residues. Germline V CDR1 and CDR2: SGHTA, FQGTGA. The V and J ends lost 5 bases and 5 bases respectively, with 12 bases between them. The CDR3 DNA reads TGTGCCAGCAGCCCCTCTCCGGGGACCGGGGAGCTGTTTTTT. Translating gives CASSPSPGTGELFF. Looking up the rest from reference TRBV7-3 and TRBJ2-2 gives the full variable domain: GAGVSQTPSNKVTEKGKYVELRCDPISGHTALYWYRQSLGQGPEFLIYFQGTGAADDSGLPNDRFFAVRPEGSVSTLKIQRTERGDSAVYLCASSPSPGTGELFFGEGSRLTVL.

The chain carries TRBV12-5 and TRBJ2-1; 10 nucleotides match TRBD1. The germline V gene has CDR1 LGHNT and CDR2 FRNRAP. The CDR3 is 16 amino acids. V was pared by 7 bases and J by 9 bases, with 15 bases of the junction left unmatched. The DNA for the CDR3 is TGTGCTAGTGAAGGGGACAGGGGTCGCTGGAGGGGTGAGCAGTTCTTC. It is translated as CASEGDRGRWRGEQFF. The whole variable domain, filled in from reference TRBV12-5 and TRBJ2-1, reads DARVTQTPRHKVTEMGQEVTMRCQPILGHNTVFWYRQTMMQGLELLAYFRNRAPLDDSGMPKDRFSAEMPDATLATLKIQPSEPRDSAVYFCASEGDRGRWRGEQFFGPGTRLTVL.

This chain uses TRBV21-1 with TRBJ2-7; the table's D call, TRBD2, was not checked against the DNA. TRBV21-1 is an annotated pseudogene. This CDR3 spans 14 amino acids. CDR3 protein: CASKRTRLAYEQYF. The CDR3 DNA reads TGTGCCAGCAAGAGGACTAGGCTAGCCTACGAGCAGTACTTC.

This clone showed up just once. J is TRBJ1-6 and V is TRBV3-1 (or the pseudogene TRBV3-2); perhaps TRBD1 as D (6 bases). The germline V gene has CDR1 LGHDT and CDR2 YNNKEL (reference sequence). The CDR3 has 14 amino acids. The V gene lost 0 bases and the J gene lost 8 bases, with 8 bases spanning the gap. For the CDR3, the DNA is TGTGCCAGCAGCCAAGACAGGGGTGATTCACCCCTCCACTTT. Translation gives CASSQDRGDSPLHF.

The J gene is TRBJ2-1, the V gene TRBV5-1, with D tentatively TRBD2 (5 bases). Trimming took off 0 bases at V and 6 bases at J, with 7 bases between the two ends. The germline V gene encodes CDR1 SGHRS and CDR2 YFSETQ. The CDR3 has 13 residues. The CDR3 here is CASSLGGSNEQFF. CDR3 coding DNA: TGCGCCAGCAGCTTGGGAGGGAGCAATGAGCAGTTCTTC.

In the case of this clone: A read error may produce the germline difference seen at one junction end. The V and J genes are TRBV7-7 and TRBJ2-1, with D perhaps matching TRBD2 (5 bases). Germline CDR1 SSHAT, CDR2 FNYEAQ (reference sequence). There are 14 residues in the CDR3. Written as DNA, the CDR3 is TGTGCTAGCAGCTTAGTAGGCCCGAGCGGAGAGCAGTTCTTC. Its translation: CASSLVGPSGEQFF.

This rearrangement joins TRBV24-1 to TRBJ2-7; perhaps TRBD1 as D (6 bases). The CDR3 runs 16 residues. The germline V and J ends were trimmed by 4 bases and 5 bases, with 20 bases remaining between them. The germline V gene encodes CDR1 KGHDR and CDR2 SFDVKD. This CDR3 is CATSDRREGVWNEQYF. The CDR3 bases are TGTGCCACCAGTGACCGGCGTGAGGGGGTCTGGAACGAGCAGTACTTC.

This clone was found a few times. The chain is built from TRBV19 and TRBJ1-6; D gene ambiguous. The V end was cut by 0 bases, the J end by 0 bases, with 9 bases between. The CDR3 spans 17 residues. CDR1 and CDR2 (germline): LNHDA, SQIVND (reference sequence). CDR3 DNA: TGTGCCAGTAGTATAGATCTGGCAAGCTCCTATAATTCACCCCTCCACTTT. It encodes CASSIDLASSYNSPLHF.

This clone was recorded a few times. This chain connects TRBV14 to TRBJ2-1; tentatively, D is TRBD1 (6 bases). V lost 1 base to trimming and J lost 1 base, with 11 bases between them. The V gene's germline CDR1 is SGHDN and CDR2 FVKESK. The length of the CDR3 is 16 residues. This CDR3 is CASSQVRGRSYNEQFF. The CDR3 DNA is TGTGCCAGCAGCCAAGTCAGGGGACGTTCCTACAATGAGCAGTTCTTC.

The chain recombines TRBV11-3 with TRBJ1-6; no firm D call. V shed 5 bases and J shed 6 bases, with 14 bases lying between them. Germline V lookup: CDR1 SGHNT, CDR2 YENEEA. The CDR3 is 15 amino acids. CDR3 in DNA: TGTGCCAGCAGCAACCCAGATTCACGTAATTCACCCCTCCACTTT. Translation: CASSNPDSRNSPLHF. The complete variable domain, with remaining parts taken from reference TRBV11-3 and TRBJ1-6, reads EAGVVQSPRYKIIEKKQPVAFWCNPISGHNTLYWYLQNLGQGPELLIRYENEEAVDDSQLPKDRFSAERLKGVDSTLKIQPAELGDSAVYLCASSNPDSRNSPLHFGNGTRLTVT.

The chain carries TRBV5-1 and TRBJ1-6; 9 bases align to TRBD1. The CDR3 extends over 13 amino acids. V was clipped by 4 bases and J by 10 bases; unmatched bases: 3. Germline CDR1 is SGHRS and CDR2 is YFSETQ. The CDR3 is CASSRDRDSPLHF. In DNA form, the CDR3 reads TGCGCCAGCAGCAGGGACAGGGACTCACCCCTCCACTTT.

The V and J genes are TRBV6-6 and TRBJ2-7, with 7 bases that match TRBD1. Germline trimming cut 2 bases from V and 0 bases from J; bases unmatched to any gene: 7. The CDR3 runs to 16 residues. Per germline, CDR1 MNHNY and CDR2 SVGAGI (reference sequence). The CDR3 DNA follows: TGTGCCAGCAGTTACCCGACAGGGCCCCGCTCCTACGAGCAGTACTTC. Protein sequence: CASSYPTGPRSYEQYF.

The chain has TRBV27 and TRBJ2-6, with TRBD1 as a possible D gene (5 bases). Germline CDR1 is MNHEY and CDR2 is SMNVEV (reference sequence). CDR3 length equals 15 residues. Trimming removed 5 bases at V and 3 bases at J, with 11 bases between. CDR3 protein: CASSPGFFGANVLTF. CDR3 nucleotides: TGTGCCAGCAGTCCAGGGTTTTTTGGGGCCAACGTCCTGACTTTC.

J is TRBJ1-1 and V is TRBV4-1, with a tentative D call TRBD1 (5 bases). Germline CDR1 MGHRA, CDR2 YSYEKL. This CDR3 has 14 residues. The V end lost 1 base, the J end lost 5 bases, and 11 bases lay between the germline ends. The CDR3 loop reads CASSQGQGKTEAFF. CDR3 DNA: TGCGCCAGCAGCCAAGGCCAGGGTAAAACTGAAGCTTTCTTT.

The CDR3 sequence: CASSLVYSMGYTF. The CDR3 nucleotides are TGTGCCAGCAGCCTGGTCTATTCAATGGGCTACACCTTC. The chain combines TRBV5-6 with TRBJ1-2, with no clear D. Germline V CDR1 and CDR2: SGHDT, YYEEEE. This CDR3 region has 13 residues. Trimming removed 4 bases from V and 8 bases from J, with 15 bases in between.

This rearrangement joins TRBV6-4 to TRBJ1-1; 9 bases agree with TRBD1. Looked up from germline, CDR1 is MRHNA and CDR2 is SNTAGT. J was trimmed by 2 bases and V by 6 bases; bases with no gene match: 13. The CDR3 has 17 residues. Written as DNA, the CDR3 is TGTGCCAGCAGAGCCCACGACCCGGGACAGGGCAACACTGAAGCTTTCTTT. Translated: CASRAHDPGQGNTEAFF.